This T cell receptor beta chain was sequenced during a study of long-term antiretroviral therapy in people with HIV. At the level of the study: Collection of the earliest samples took place about a decade ahead of the 2015 immediate-ART recommendation.

After removal of 6 bases from V and 3 bases from J, the junction contained 7 bases not matched to a gene. CDR3 size: 14 residues. Germline-derived CDR1 and CDR2 are LNHDA and SQIVND (reference sequence). Study results and caveats: Pre-ART clonal expansion yielded clones that dominated the repertoire at all time points.

Version v3.0 of the immunoSEQ assay was performed at survey level. Clones were sequenced by immunoSEQ multiplex PCR, and TCRdb holds only the in-frame ones, with some missing. In the table there are about 21,000 clones, 65% to 85% of which are singletons. As for this clone: Antigen: not known.

This material consisted of unsorted PBMCs, taken about 1.8 years before starting antiretroviral therapy. The origin of this receptor is a woman aged 40 to 50 with HIV. The V gene is TRBV19, the J gene TRBJ1-1, with TRBD1 matching 7 bases. CDR3 coding DNA: TGTGCCAGTAGGGGAGCAGGGGGGTACACTGAAGCTTTCTTT. This gives the protein CASRGAGGYTEAFF.